The entry below describes one T cell receptor beta chain. Its antigen is as yet unknown. CDR1 LNHNV and CDR2 YYDKDF come from the germline V gene (reference sequence). The CDR3 has 16 amino acids. V lost 2 bases to trimming and J lost 3 bases, with 16 bases between them. The source of the sample is a study of cytomegalovirus exposure and HLA in healthy donors. PCR used 60 Vbeta primers and 13 Jbeta primers. The assay was immunoSEQ multiplex PCR, and TCRdb's table has in-frame clones only and misses some. The sample carries around 130,000 clones, around 80% recorded once. Findings and limits, study-wide: A missense variant in DCLRE1C was later tied to TCR beta V- and J-gene trimming. The study put about 180 TCR beta chains on its list as cytomegalovirus-associated. Rare TCR sequences predominated, though certain public TCRs were found in many donors.

Sequencing was done on a sample of PBMCs. The chain is built from TRBV15 and TRBJ2-5; TRBD1 is a possible D gene (7 bases). This sequence was found in a man younger than 40 in good health and CMV-seronegative. CDR3 loop: CATSRPTRGDEETQYF. CDR3 coding DNA: TGTGCCACCAGCAGACCGACCAGGGGGGATGAAGAGACCCAGTACTTC.